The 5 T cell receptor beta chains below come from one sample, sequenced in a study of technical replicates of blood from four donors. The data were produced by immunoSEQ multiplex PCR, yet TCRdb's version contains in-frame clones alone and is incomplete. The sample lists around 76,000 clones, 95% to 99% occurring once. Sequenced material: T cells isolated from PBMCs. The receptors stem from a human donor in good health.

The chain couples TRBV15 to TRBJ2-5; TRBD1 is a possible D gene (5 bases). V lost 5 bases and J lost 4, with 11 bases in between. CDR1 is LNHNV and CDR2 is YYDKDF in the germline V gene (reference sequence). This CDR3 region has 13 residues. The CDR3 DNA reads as TGTGCCACCAGCTTTACAGGAGCAGAGACCCAGTACTTC. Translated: CATSFTGAETQYF.

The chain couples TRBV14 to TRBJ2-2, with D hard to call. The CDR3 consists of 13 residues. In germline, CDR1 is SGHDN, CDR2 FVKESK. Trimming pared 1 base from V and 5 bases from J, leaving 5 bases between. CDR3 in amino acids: CASSQVETGELFF. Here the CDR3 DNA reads TGTGCCAGCAGCCAAGTAGAGACCGGGGAGCTGTTTTTT. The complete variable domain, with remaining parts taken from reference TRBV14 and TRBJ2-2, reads EAGVTQFPSHSVIEKGQTVTLRCDPISGHDNLYWYRRVMGKEIKFLLHFVKESKQDESGMPNNRFLAERTGGTYSTLKVQPAELEDSGVYFCASSQVETGELFFGEGSRLTVL.

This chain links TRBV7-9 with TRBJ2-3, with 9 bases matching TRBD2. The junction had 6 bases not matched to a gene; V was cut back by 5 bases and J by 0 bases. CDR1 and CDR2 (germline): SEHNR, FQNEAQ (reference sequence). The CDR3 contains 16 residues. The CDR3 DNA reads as TGTGCCAGCAGCCTACTAGCGGGCACTAGCACAGATACGCAGTATTTT. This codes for CASSLLAGTSTDTQYF. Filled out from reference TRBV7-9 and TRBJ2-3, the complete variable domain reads DTGVSQNPRHKITKRGQNVTFRCDPISEHNRLYWYRQTLGQGPEFLTYFQNEAQLEKSRLLSDRFSAERPKGSFSTLEIQRTEQGDSAMYLCASSLLAGTSTDTQYFGPGTRLTVL.

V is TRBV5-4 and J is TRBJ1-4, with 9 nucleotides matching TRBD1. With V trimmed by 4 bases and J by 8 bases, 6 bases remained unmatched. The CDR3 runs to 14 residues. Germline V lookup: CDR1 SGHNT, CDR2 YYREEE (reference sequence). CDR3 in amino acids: CASSTGTGSEKLFF. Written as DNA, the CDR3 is TGTGCCAGCAGCACCGGGACAGGGTCCGAAAAACTGTTTTTT. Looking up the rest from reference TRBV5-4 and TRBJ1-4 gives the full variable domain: ETGVTQSPTHLIKTRGQQVTLRCSSQSGHNTVSWYQQALGQGPQFIFQYYREEENGRGNFPPRFSGLQFPNYSSELNVNALELDDSALYLCASSTGTGSEKLFFGSGTQLSVL.

The CDR3 loop is CASSERGQGTDTQYF. The CDR3 DNA is TGTGCCAGCAGTGAACGGGGACAGGGCACAGATACGCAGTATTTT. The J gene is TRBJ2-3, the V gene TRBV25-1, with TRBD1 identical over 8 bases. The CDR3 has 15 amino acids. V dropped 2 bases and J dropped 1; count of bases not matched to a gene: 2. The germline CDR1 and CDR2 sequences are MGHDK and SYGVNS.